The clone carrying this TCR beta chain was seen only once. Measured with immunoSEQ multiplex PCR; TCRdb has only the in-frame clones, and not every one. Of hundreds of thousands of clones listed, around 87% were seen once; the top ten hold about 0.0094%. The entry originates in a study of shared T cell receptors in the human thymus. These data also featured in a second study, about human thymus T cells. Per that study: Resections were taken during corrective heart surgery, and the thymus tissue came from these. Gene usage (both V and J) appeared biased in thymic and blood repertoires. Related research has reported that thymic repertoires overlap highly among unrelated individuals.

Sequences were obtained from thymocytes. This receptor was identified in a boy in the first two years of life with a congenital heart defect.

The CDR3 coding sequence is TGTGCCAGCAGCCTAGGGACAGGGGTCTACGAGCAGTACTTC. This translates into CASSLGTGVYEQYF. The rearrangement links TRBV11-3 to TRBJ2-7, with 10 positions matching TRBD1. The CDR3 totals 14 residues. In germline, CDR1 is SGHNT, CDR2 YENEEA. V was pared by 5 bases and J by 3 bases, with 4 bases of the junction left unmatched. The variable domain in full, with the rest retrieved from reference TRBV11-3 and TRBJ2-7, is EAGVVQSPRYKIIEKKQPVAFWCNPISGHNTLYWYLQNLGQGPELLIRYENEEAVDDSQLPKDRFSAERLKGVDSTLKIQPAELGDSAVYLCASSLGTGVYEQYFGPGTRLTVT.